Listed here is a single T cell receptor beta chain. The data are from a study of T cell changes during pregnancy in multiple sclerosis. TCRdb keeps only in-frame clones here, not all; method: immunoSEQ multiplex PCR. The sample contains some 40,000 clones, roughly 88% of which appear only once. The V segment lost 6 bases and the J segment 6 bases; nucleotides outside the gene matches: 16. The CDR3 has 17 residues. The germline gives CDR1 SGDLS, CDR2 YYNGEE. The source is a female donor with multiple sclerosis, enrolled in a pregnancy study. The genes are TRBV9 and TRBJ2-2; the match to TRBD2 covers 8 bases. Sample: CD8+ T cells from peripheral blood mononuclear cells, taken in the first trimester of pregnancy. The CDR3 region is CASTLRAGTRGPGELFF. The CDR3 DNA sequence: TGTGCCAGCACCCTAAGGGCCGGGACTAGAGGGCCCGGGGAGCTGTTTTTT.